Presented here are 25 T cell receptor beta chains from one specimen sequenced in a study of OX40 agonist ivuxolimab in advanced cancers. The method behind the library was the immunoSEQ multiplex PCR assay. The source is immuneACCESS, and TCRdb retained only in-frame sequences with V and J called. Part of the clones is not carried over; for the studies checked, unresolved V genes explain less than half of this, and the remainder is unexplained. Recorded for this sample are 35,000 to 45,000 clones; over 75% of them occurred a single time. Of the sample, about 4.3% falls within the top ten clones. The material sequenced was CD4+ or CD8+ T cells sorted from blood, taken in a trial of the OX40 agonist ivuxolimab. These receptors were obtained from an adult with an advanced solid tumor such as melanoma, head and neck, liver or kidney cancer.

This chain connects TRBV4-2 to TRBJ2-3, with TRBD2 identical over 8 bases. V trimming: 1 base; J trimming: 0 bases; junction bases outside the gene matches: 9. The CDR3 spans 18 residues. Germline V gives CDR1 LGHNA, CDR2 YNFKEQ. CDR3: CASSQGAGGGVSTDTQYF. CDR3 nucleotides: TGTGCCAGCAGCCAAGGGGCGGGGGGAGGAGTGAGCACAGATACGCAGTATTTT.

This clone came up once. The chain recombines TRBV28 with TRBJ2-5, with a possible D match to TRBD1 (6 bases). Germline loops: CDR1 MDHEN, CDR2 SYDVKM. CDR3 size: 17 residues. With 2 bases removed from V and 5 bases from J, the gap between germline ends came to 21 bases. The CDR3 protein is CASSLLKSSGVRETQYF. CDR3 coding DNA: TGTGCCAGCAGTTTACTAAAGTCTTCAGGGGTGAGGGAGACCCAGTACTTC.

The chain carries TRBV10-3 and TRBJ1-3; D remains unclear. Trimming removed 2 bases from V and 0 bases from J, with 14 bases in between. The CDR3 is 17 amino acids. In germline, CDR1 is ENHRY, CDR2 SYGVKD. The CDR3 bases are TGTGCCATCAGTGAGCGACCCAGTCGGGACTCTGGAAACACCATATATTTT. Its protein is CAISERPSRDSGNTIYF.

The rearrangement joins TRBV19 to TRBJ1-5; TRBD1 might be the D (5 bases). Between the trimmed V and J ends, which lost 7 bases and 3 bases, there was a span of 16 bases. Germline values: CDR1 LNHDA, CDR2 SQIVND (reference sequence). CDR3 size: 15 residues. CDR3 amino acids: CASTKTRGFNQPQHF. The CDR3 DNA sequence: TGTGCCAGTACCAAAACACGGGGCTTCAATCAGCCCCAGCATTTT.

V usage is TRBV18 and J usage is TRBJ1-5; the match to TRBD1 covers 12 bases. The germline CDR1 and CDR2 sequences are KGHSH and LQKENI. CDR3 length equals 21 residues. Germline trimming cut 6 bases from V and 2 bases from J; bases unmatched to any gene: 20. For the CDR3, the DNA is TGTGCCAGCTCCCTTAGGCCCTCCGGGACAGGGGGCCCAGGGGGCAATCAGCCCCAGCATTTT. It yields the protein CASSLRPSGTGGPGGNQPQHF. Drawing the rest from reference TRBV18 and TRBJ1-5, the complete variable domain is NAGVMQNPRHLVRRRGQEARLRCSPMKGHSHVYWYRQLPEEGLKFMVYLQKENIIDESGMPKERFSAEFPKEGPSILRIQQVVRGDSAAYFCASSLRPSGTGGPGGNQPQHFGDGTRLSIL.

This chain connects TRBV6-6 to TRBJ2-1; the D gene is possibly TRBD2 (6 bases). The CDR3 runs to 16 residues. Germline CDR1 reads MNHNY; CDR2 reads SVGAGI (reference sequence). V gave up 6 bases and J gave up 1 base, with 16 bases separating them. The CDR3 nucleotides read TGTGCCAGCAGCCCTTCCCTAGCGTCTTCCTACAATGAGCAGTTCTTC. Protein: CASSPSLASSYNEQFF.

The J gene is TRBJ2-2, the V gene TRBV7-8; the D gene is possibly TRBD2 (6 bases). The length of the CDR3 is 16 residues. V lost 1 base and J 1 base, leaving 10 bases between the germline ends. Germline assignment: CDR1 SGHVS and CDR2 FQNEAQ. The CDR3 coding sequence is TGTGCCAGCAGCTTAGTGTCGCGGGGGAACACCGGGGAGCTGTTTTTT. Translated, it gives CASSLVSRGNTGELFF.

The J gene is TRBJ2-1, the V gene TRBV7-3; 11 positions agree with TRBD2. Per germline, CDR1 SGHTA and CDR2 FQGTGA. The CDR3 has 16 residues. V was pared by 5 bases and J by 6 bases, with 9 bases of the junction left unmatched. The CDR3, as DNA: TGTGCCAGCAGCCTAAAGCCGGGACTAGCGGTCAATGAGCAGTTCTTC. Protein product: CASSLKPGLAVNEQFF. The complete variable domain, with remaining parts taken from reference TRBV7-3 and TRBJ2-1, reads GAGVSQTPSNKVTEKGKYVELRCDPISGHTALYWYRQSLGQGPEFLIYFQGTGAADDSGLPNDRFFAVRPEGSVSTLKIQRTERGDSAVYLCASSLKPGLAVNEQFFGPGTRLTVL.

The chain is built from TRBV7-9 and TRBJ2-6; 7 positions agree with TRBD2. With 6 bases clipped from V and 1 base from J, the junction kept 9 bases outside the gene matches. This CDR3 has 17 amino acids. CDR1 is SEHNR and CDR2 is FQNEAQ in the germline V gene (reference sequence). The chain's CDR3 is CASSSSVGGSGANVLTF. The CDR3 DNA reads as TGTGCCAGCAGTTCTAGCGTCGGGGGGTCTGGGGCCAACGTCCTGACTTTC.

V usage is TRBV6-1 and J usage is TRBJ2-1; 7 bases are a match to TRBD2. Germline values: CDR1 MNHNS, CDR2 SASEGT. CDR3 length: 15 amino acids. Unmatched junction bases numbered 8, after V lost 6 bases and J lost 3 bases. The CDR3 nucleotides are TGTGCCAGCAGCCCGCGACCGGGGGGCTACAATGAGCAGTTCTTC. Its protein product is CASSPRPGGYNEQFF.

The sample holds one count of this clone. The chain has TRBV6-6 and TRBJ1-4; 7 bases line up with TRBD1. The CDR3 has 15 amino acids. V shed 2 bases and J 8 bases; nucleotides not matched to a gene: 8. Germline loops: CDR1 MNHNY, CDR2 SVGAGI (reference sequence). The CDR3 DNA follows: TGTGCCAGCAGTTACCCCCAGGGGGATAAAGAAAAACTGTTTTTT. It codes for CASSYPQGDKEKLFF.

This sequence joins TRBV30 and TRBJ1-2; D is possibly TRBD1 (5 bases). Germline loops: CDR1 GTSNPN, CDR2 SVGIG (reference sequence). The CDR3 has 17 amino acids. Trimming removed 1 base from V and 0 bases from J, with 18 bases in between. In DNA form, the CDR3 reads TGTGCCTGGAGTGGGGGGGGGATTACCTCGGCTAACTATGGCTACACCTTC. It is translated as CAWSGGGITSANYGYTF.

This sequence joins TRBV6-5 and TRBJ2-5; no clear D. The CDR3 contains 13 residues. Looked up from germline, CDR1 is MNHEY and CDR2 is SVGAGI. Between the trimmed V and J ends, which lost 0 bases and 1 base, there was a span of 3 bases. CDR3 sequence: CASSYSGQETQYF. CDR3 nucleotides: TGTGCCAGCAGTTACTCGGGCCAAGAGACCCAGTACTTC.

The V gene is TRBV19, the J gene TRBJ2-1, with TRBD2 matching 9 bases. Losses at the gene ends were 7 bases for V and 7 bases for J; bases not matched to a gene: 8. Germline lookup yields CDR1 LNHDA and CDR2 SQIVND (reference sequence). There are 14 residues in the CDR3. In nucleotides, the CDR3 is TGTGCCAGTACCTTAGCGGGAGACGAGAATGAGCAGTTCTTC. Its translation is CASTLAGDENEQFF.

J is TRBJ2-3 and V is TRBV9; D is perhaps TRBD2 (6 bases). The V gene lost 6 bases and the J gene lost 3 bases, with 14 bases spanning the gap. Germline lookup yields CDR1 SGDLS and CDR2 YYNGEE. There are 14 residues in the CDR3. Written as DNA, the CDR3 is TGTGCCAGCAATACTAGCCCCCAGACAGATACGCAGTATTTT. Amino acids: CASNTSPQTDTQYF.

This rearrangement joins TRBV15 to TRBJ1-5; no clear D gene. With 0 bases removed from V and 11 bases from J, the gap between germline ends came to 14 bases. Per the germline V gene, CDR1 is LNHNV and CDR2 is YYDKDF (reference sequence). This CDR3 contains 14 residues. The DNA for the CDR3 is TGTGCCACCAGCAGAGATAAAATCCGTACCGCCCAGCATTTT. Encoded protein: CATSRDKIRTAQHF.

This clone was counted a single time. The rearrangement links TRBV15 to TRBJ1-1; tentatively, D is TRBD1 (5 bases). In germline, CDR1 is LNHNV, CDR2 YYDKDF (reference sequence). The CDR3 length is 14 residues. With 0 bases removed from V and 0 bases from J, the gap between germline ends came to 5 bases. The CDR3 DNA reads TGTGCCACCAGCAGAGAGACAGTGAACACTGAAGCTTTCTTT. This sequence encodes CATSRETVNTEAFF.

The chain recombines TRBV28 with TRBJ1-5; 7 nucleotides agree with TRBD1. CDR3 size: 14 residues. The germline V gene encodes CDR1 MDHEN and CDR2 SYDVKM. J was trimmed by 6 bases and V by 7 bases; bases with no gene match: 9. The CDR3 region has the DNA TGTGCCAGCACGAGGGGGCGAAGGGTTCAGCCCCAGCATTTT. The encoded protein is CASTRGRRVQPQHF.

This clone was detected a few times. The chain has TRBV18 and TRBJ2-1; 8 bases map to TRBD2. Per the germline V gene, CDR1 is KGHSH and CDR2 is LQKENI. V shed 4 bases and J 2 bases; nucleotides not matched to a gene: 7. The CDR3 totals 16 residues. The CDR3 coding sequence is TGTGCCAGCTCACTTATCGGGAGGGATACCTACAATGAGCAGTTCTTC. Its protein is CASSLIGRDTYNEQFF. The full variable domain, its missing parts supplied by reference TRBV18 and TRBJ2-1, is NAGVMQNPRHLVRRRGQEARLRCSPMKGHSHVYWYRQLPEEGLKFMVYLQKENIIDESGMPKERFSAEFPKEGPSILRIQQVVRGDSAAYFCASSLIGRDTYNEQFFGPGTRLTVL.

This chain joins TRBV11-2 and TRBJ2-5; 8 positions agree with TRBD2. This CDR3 has 16 amino acids. Germline values: CDR1 SGHAT, CDR2 FQNNGV. The trim removed 0 bases at V and 9 bases at J, leaving 12 bases unmatched. CDR3 sequence reads: CASSLEFFSGDPAQYF. The CDR3 bases are TGTGCCAGCAGCTTAGAATTCTTTAGCGGGGACCCGGCCCAGTACTTC. Full variable domain (outside the CDR3, taken from reference TRBV11-2 and TRBJ2-5): EAGVAQSPRYKIIEKRQSVAFWCNPISGHATLYWYQQILGQGPKLLIQFQNNGVVDDSQLPKDRFSAERLKGVDSTLKIQPAKLEDSAVYLCASSLEFFSGDPAQYFGPGTRLLVL.

The chain links TRBV7-2 to TRBJ2-7; D remains unclear. Per germline, CDR1 SGHTA and CDR2 FQGNSA. This CDR3 contains 15 residues. V lost 3 bases, J lost 1 base, and 13 bases lay in between. The CDR3 DNA is TGTGCCAGCAGCTTGAGTCGCGGCTTATCCTACGAGCAGTACTTC. Translated, it gives CASSLSRGLSYEQYF.

The chain uses TRBV19 and TRBJ2-5, with 10 bases that match TRBD1. With 5 bases clipped from V and 5 bases from J, the junction kept 5 bases outside the gene matches. Germline V CDR1 and CDR2: LNHDA, SQIVND (reference sequence). CDR3 length equals 14 residues. As DNA, the CDR3 is TGTGCCAGTAGTCGGACAGGGGGTTCGGAGACCCAGTACTTC. The encoded protein is CASSRTGGSETQYF.

The chain is built from TRBV13 and TRBJ1-1; the D is unclear. This CDR3 contains 13 residues. CDR1 and CDR2 (germline): PRHDT, FYEKMQ (reference sequence). V gave up 2 bases and J gave up 6 bases, with 10 bases separating them. This CDR3 is CASSLYPSSEAFF. The CDR3 nucleotides read TGTGCCAGCAGCTTATATCCGTCTTCTGAAGCTTTCTTT.

This chain joins TRBV5-4 and TRBJ1-4, with unresolved D. This CDR3 is 14 amino acids long. V lost 2 bases, J lost 0 bases, and 5 bases lay in between. The germline V gene has CDR1 SGHNT and CDR2 YYREEE (reference sequence). CDR3 coding DNA: TGTGCCAGCAGCTTTACACCAACTAATGAAAAACTGTTTTTT. Translated, it gives CASSFTPTNEKLFF.

This clone was detected once. The J gene is TRBJ2-7, the V gene TRBV4-3, with TRBD1 matching 7 bases. Germline V CDR1 and CDR2: LGHNA, YSLEER. This CDR3 has 13 amino acids. Trimming removed 1 base from V and 7 bases from J; junction bases left unmatched: 4. The CDR3 loop is CASSQGQGREQYF. The CDR3 DNA reads as TGCGCCAGCAGCCAAGGACAGGGCCGGGAGCAGTACTTC.